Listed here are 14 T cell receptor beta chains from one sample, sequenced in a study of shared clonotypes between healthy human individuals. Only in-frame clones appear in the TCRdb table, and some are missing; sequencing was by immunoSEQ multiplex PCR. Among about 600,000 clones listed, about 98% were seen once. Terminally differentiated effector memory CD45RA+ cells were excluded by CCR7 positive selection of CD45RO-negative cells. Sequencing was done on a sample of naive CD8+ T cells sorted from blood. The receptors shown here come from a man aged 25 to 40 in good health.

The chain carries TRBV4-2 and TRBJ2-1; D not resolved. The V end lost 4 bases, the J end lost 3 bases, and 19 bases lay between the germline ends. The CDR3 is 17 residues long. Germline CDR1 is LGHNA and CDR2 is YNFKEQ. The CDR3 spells CASSPSDNYLVYNEQFF. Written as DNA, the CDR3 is TGTGCCAGCAGCCCCTCAGATAACTACCTGGTCTACAATGAGCAGTTCTTC.

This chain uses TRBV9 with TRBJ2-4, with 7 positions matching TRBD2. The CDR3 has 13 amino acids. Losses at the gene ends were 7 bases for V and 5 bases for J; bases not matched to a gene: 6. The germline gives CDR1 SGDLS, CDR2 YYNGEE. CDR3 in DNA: TGTGCCAGCGGCGCGGGAGCGCAAAACATTCAGTACTTC. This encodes CASGAGAQNIQYF.

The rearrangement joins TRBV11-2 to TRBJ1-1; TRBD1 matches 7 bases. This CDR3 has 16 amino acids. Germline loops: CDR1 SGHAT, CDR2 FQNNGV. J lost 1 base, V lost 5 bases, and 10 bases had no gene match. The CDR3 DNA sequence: TGTGCCAGCAGCGAGGGGGCTGGGGGGCCGAACACTGAAGCTTTCTTT. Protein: CASSEGAGGPNTEAFF.

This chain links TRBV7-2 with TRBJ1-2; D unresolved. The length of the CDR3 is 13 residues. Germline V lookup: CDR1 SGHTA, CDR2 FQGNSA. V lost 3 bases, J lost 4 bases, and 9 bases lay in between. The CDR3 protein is CASSFGESYGYTF. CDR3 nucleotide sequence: TGTGCCAGCAGCTTCGGCGAGTCCTATGGCTACACCTTC.

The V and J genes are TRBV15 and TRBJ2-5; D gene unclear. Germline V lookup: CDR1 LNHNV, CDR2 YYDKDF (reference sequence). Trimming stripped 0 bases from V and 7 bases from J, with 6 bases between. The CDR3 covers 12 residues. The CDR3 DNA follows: TGTGCCACCAGCAGAGATATGGGGACCCAGTACTTC. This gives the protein CATSRDMGTQYF. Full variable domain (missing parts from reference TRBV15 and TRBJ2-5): DAMVIQNPRYQVTQFGKPVTLSCSQTLNHNVMYWYQQKSSQAPKLLFHYYDKDFNNEADTPDNFQSRRPNTSFCFLDIRSPGLGDTAMYLCATSRDMGTQYFGPGTRLLVL.

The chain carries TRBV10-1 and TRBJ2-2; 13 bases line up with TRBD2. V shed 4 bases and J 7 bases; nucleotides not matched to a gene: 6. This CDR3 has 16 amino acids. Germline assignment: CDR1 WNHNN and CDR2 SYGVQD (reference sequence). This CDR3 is CASSGTSGRRVGELFF. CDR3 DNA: TGCGCCAGCAGTGGGACTAGCGGGAGACGAGTCGGGGAGCTGTTTTTT.

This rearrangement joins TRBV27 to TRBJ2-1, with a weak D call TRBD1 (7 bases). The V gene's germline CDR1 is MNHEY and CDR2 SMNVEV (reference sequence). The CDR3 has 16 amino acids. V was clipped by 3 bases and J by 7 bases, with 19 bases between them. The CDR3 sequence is CASSFRLGGGQNEQFF. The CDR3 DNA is TGTGCCAGCAGTTTCCGACTAGGAGGGGGCCAAAATGAGCAGTTCTTC.

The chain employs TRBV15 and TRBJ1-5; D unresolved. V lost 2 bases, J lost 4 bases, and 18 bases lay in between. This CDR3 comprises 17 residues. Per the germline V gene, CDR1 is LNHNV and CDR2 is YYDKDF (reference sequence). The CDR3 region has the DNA TGTGCCACCAGCAGATCCACGACGCGTCCCTCAAATCAGCCCCAGCATTTT. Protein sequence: CATSRSTTRPSNQPQHF.

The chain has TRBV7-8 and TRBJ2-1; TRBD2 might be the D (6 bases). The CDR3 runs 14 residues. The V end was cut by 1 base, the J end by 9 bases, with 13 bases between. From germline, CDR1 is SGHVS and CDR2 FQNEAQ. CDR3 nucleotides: TGTGCCAGCAGCTTAGTGCGGGCAGCGGGTGAGCAGTTCTTC. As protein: CASSLVRAAGEQFF. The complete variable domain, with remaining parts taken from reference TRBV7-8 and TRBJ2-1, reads GAGVSQSPRYKVAKRGQDVALRCDPISGHVSLFWYQQALGQGPEFLTYFQNEAQLDKSGLPSDRFFAERPEGSVSTLKIQRTQQEDSAVYLCASSLVRAAGEQFFGPGTRLTVL.

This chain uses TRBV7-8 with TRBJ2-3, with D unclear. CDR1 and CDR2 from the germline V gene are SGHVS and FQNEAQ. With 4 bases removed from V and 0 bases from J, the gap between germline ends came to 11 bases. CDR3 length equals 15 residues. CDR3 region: CASSSLGSSTDTQYF. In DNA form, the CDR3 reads TGTGCCAGCAGCTCGCTTGGTAGTAGCACAGATACGCAGTATTTT.

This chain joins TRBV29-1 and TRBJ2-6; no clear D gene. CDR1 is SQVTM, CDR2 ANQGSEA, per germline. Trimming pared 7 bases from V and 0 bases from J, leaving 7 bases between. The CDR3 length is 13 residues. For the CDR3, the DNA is TGCAGCGCTTGGAGCTCTGGGGCCAACGTCCTGACTTTC. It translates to CSAWSSGANVLTF.

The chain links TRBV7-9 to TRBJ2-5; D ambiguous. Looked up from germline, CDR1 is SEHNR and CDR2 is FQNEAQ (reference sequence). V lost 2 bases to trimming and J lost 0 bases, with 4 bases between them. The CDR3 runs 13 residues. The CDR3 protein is CASSLPDQETQYF. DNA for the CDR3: TGTGCCAGCAGCTTACCAGACCAAGAGACCCAGTACTTC.

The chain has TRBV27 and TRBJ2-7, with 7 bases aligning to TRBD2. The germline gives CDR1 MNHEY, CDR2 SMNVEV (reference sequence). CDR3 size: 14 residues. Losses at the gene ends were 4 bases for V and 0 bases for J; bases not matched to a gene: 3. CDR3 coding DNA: TGTGCCAGCAGTTCGGGACTACGCTCCTACGAGCAGTACTTC. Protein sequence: CASSSGLRSYEQYF.

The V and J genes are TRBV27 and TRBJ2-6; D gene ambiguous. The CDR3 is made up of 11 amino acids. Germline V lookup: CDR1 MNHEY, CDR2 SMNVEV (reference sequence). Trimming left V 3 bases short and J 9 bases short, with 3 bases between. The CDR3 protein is CASSLGNVLTF. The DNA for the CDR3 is TGTGCCAGCAGTTTGGGCAACGTCCTGACTTTC.